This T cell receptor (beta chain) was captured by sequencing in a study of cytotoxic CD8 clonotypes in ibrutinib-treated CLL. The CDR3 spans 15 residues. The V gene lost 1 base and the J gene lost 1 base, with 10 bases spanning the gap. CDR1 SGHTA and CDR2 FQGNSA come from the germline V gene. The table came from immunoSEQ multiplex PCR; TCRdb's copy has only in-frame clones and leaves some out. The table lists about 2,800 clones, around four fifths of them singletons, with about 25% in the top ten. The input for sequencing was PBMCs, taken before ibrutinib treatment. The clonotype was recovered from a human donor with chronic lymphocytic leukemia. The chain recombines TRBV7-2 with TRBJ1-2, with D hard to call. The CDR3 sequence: CASSLVIGSNYGYTF. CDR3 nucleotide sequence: TGTGCCAGCAGCTTAGTGATAGGCAGTAACTATGGCTACACCTTC.